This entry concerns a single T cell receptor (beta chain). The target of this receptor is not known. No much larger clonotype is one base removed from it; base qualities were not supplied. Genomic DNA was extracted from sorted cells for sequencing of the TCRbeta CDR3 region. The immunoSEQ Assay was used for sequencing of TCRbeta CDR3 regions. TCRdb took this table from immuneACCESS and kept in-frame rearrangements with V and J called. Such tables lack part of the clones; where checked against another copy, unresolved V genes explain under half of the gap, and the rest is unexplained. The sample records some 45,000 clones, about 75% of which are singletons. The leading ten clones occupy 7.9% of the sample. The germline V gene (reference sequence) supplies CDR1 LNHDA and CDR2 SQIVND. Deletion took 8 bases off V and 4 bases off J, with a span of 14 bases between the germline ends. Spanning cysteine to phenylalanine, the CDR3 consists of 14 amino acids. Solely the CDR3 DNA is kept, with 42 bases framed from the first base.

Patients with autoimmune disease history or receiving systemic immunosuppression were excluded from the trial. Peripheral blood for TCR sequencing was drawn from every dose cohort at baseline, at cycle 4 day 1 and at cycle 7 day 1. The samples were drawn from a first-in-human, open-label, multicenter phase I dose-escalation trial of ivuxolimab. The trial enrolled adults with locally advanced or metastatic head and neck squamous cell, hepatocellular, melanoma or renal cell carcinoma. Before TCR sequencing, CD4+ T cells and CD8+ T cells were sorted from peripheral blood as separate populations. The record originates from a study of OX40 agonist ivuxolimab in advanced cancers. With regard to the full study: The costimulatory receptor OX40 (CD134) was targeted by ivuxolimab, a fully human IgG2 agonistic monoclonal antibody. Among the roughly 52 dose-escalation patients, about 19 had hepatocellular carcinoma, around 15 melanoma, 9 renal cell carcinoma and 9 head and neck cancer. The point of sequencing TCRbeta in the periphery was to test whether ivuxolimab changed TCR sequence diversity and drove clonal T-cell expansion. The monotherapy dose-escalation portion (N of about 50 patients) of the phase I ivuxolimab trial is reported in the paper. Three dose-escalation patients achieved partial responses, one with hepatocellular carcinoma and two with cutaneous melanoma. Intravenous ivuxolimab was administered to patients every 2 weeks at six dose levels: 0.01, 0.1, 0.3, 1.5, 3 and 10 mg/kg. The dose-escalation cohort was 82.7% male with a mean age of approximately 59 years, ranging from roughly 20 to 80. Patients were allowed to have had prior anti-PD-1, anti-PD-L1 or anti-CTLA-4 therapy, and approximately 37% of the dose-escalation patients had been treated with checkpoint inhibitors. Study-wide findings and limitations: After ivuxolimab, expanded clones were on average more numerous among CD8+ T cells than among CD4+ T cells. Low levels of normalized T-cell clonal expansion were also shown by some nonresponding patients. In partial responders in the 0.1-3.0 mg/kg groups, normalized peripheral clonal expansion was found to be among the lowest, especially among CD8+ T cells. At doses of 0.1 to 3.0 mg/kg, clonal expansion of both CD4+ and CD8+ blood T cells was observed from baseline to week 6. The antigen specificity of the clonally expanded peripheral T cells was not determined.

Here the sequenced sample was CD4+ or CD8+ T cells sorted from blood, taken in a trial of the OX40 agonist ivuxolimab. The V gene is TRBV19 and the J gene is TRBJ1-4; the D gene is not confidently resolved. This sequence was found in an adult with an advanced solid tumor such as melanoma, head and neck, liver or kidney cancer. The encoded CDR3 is CASGPFINNEKLFF. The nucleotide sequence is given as TGTGCCAGTGGTCCATTTATAAATAATGAAAAACTGTTTTTT. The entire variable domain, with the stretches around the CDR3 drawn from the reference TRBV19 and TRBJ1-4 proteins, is DGGITQSPKYLFRKEGQNVTLSCEQNLNHDAMYWYRQDPGQGLRLIYYSQIVNDFQKGDIAEGYSVSREKKESFPLTVTSAQKNPTAFYLCASGPFINNEKLFFGSGTQLSVL.